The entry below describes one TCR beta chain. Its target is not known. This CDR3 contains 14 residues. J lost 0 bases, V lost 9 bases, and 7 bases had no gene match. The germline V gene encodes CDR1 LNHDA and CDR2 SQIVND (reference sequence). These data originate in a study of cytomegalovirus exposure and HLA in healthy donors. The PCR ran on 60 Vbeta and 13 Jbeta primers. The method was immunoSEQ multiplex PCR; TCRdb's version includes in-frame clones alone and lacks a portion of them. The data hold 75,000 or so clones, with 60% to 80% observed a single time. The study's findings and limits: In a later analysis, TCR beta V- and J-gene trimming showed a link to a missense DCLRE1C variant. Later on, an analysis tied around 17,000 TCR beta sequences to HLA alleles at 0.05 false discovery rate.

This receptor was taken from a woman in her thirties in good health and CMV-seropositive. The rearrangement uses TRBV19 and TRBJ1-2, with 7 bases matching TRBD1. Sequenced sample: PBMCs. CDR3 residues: CARRYRGSNYGYTF. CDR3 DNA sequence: TGTGCCAGACGTTACAGGGGCTCTAACTATGGCTACACCTTC.